This TCR beta chain stems from a study of T cells after yellow fever vaccination. The CDR3 covers 16 residues. V was clipped by 0 bases and J by 0 bases, with 10 bases between them. The V gene's germline CDR1 is MGHRA and CDR2 YSYEKL. TCRdb reprocessed the 5' RACE reads with MiXCR, giving one entry per CDR3 protein. The sample consists of about 330,000 distinct CDR3 sequences, roughly 4.3% of them appearing once. This clonotype has more than one count but fewer than ten. This TCR derives from a man aged 18 to 30 who received the YFV17D yellow fever vaccine. The V call is TRBV4-1, the J call TRBJ2-3, with a weak D call TRBD1 (5 bases). Sequencing was performed on PBMCs, taken 5 days after the yellow fever booster vaccination. The CDR3 reads CASSQDRQGSTDTQYF. The CDR3 DNA follows: TGCGCCAGCAGCCAAGATCGGCAGGGAAGCACAGATACGCAGTATTTT.